The source of this TCR beta chain is a study of T cell responses to AZD1222 COVID-19 vaccine. Study observations and caveats: Nearly half of spike-specific TCRs reportedly go after variant regions that carry no mutations. Repertoires were sampled only after the peak T cell response. Elevations in Spike-specific TCR breadth and depth followed administration of two AZD1222 doses.

This clone is large by share. Antigen unknown. CDR1 is MNHEY, CDR2 SMNVEV, per germline (reference sequence). CDR3 size: 14 residues. The V and J ends lost 2 bases and 0 bases respectively, with 8 bases between them. Sequencing used immunoSEQ multiplex PCR; TCRdb keeps in-frame clones, though not all of them. The sample lists tens of thousands of clones, 88% occurring once. Sequencing used peripheral blood, obtained 28 days after the second dose of the MenACWY control vaccine. The gene calls are TRBV27 and TRBJ2-7; D remains unclear. The source is an adult who received the MenACWY meningococcal vaccine as a control. The CDR3 spells CASSLRGISYEQYF. The CDR3 region has the DNA TGTGCCAGCAGTTTACGTGGGATCTCCTACGAGCAGTACTTC.